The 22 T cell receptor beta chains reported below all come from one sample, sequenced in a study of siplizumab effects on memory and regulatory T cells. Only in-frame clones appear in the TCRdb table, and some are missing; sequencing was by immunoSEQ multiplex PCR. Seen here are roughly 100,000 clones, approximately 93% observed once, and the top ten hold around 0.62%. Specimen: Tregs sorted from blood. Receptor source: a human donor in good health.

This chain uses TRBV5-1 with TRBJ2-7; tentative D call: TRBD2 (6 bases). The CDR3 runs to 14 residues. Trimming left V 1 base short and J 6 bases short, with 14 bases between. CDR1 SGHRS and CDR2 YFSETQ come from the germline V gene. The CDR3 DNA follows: TGCGCCAGCAGCTTGAACGGGGGAGCGTTCGAGCAGTACTTC. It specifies CASSLNGGAFEQYF. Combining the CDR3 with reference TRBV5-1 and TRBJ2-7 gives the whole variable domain KAGVTQTPRYLIKTRGQQVTLSCSPISGHRSVSWYQQTPGQGLQFLFEYFSETQRNKGNFPGRFSGRQFSNSRSEMNVSTLELGDSALYLCASSLNGGAFEQYFGPGTRLTVT.

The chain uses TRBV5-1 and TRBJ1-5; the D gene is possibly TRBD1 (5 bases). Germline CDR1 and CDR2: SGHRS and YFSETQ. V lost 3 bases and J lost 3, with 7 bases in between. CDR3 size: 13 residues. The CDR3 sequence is CASSSGLNQPQHF. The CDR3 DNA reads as TGCGCCAGCAGCTCGGGGCTCAATCAGCCCCAGCATTTT. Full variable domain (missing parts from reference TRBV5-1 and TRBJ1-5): KAGVTQTPRYLIKTRGQQVTLSCSPISGHRSVSWYQQTPGQGLQFLFEYFSETQRNKGNFPGRFSGRQFSNSRSEMNVSTLELGDSALYLCASSSGLNQPQHFGDGTRLSIL.

CDR3 loop: CASSRDRGNYGYTF. The CDR3 coding sequence is TGTGCCAGCAGTCGGGACAGGGGTAACTATGGCTACACCTTC. The J gene is TRBJ1-2, the V gene TRBV6-5; 10 positions match TRBD1. This CDR3 spans 14 amino acids. Losses at the gene ends were 5 bases for V and 1 base for J; bases not matched to a gene: 1. Germline CDR1 is MNHEY and CDR2 is SVGAGI.

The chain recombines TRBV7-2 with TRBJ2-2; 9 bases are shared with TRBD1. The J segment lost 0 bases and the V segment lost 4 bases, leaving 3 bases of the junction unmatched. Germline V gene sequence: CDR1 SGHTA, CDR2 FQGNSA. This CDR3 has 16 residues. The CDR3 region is CASSSRQGANTGELFF. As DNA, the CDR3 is TGTGCCAGCAGCTCCAGACAGGGGGCGAACACCGGGGAGCTGTTTTTT.

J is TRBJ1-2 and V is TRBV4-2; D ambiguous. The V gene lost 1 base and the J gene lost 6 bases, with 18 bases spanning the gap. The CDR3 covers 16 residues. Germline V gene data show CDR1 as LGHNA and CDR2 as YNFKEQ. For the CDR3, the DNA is TGTGCCAGCAGCCAAGTTCGCAGAGGGAACTTCAATGGCTACACCTTC. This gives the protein CASSQVRRGNFNGYTF.

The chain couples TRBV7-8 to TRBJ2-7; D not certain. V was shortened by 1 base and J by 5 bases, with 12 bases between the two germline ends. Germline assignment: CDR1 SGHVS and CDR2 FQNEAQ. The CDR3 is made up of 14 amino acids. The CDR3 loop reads CASSLVLKGHEQYF. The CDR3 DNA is TGTGCCAGCAGCTTAGTATTAAAAGGCCACGAGCAGTACTTC.

Here the CDR3 reads CASDPGQGAYEQYF. In DNA, the CDR3 is TGTGCCAGCGATCCGGGACAGGGGGCCTACGAGCAGTACTTC. This chain connects TRBV10-3 to TRBJ2-7, with TRBD1 matching over 11 bases. V lost 10 bases and J lost 2; bases outside the gene matches: 7. This CDR3 region has 14 residues. CDR1 and CDR2 from the germline V gene are ENHRY and SYGVKD.

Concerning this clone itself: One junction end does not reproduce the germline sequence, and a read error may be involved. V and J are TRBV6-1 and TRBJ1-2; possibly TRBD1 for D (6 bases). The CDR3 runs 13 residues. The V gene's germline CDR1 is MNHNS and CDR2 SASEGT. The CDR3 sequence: CASRSVLSPGHFF. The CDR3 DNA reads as TGTGCCAGCAGGAGCGTCCTCAGCCCGGGACACTTCTTC.

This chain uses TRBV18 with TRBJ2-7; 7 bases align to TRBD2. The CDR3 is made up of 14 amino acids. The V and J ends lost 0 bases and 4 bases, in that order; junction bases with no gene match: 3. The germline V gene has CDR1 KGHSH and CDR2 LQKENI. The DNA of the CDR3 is TGTGCCAGCTCACCACCGTCTAGCGGTTACGAGCAGTACTTC. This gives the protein CASSPPSSGYEQYF.

This CDR3 reads CASSLMGQKNTEAFF. The CDR3, as DNA: TGTGCCAGCAGCTTAATGGGACAGAAGAACACTGAAGCTTTCTTT. The rearrangement uses TRBV11-2 and TRBJ1-1; 7 positions agree with TRBD1. The CDR3 has 15 amino acids. Per the germline V gene, CDR1 is SGHAT and CDR2 is FQNNGV. The trim removed 2 bases at V and 1 base at J, leaving 4 bases unmatched. The whole variable domain, filled in from reference TRBV11-2 and TRBJ1-1, reads EAGVAQSPRYKIIEKRQSVAFWCNPISGHATLYWYQQILGQGPKLLIQFQNNGVVDDSQLPKDRFSAERLKGVDSTLKIQPAKLEDSAVYLCASSLMGQKNTEAFFGQGTRLTVV.

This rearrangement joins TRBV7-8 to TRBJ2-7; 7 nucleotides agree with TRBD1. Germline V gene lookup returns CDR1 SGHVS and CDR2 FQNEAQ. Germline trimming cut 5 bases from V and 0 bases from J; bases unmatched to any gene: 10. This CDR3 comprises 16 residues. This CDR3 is CASSHAAWDSSYEQYF. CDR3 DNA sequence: TGTGCCAGCAGCCACGCGGCGTGGGACAGCTCCTACGAGCAGTACTTC.

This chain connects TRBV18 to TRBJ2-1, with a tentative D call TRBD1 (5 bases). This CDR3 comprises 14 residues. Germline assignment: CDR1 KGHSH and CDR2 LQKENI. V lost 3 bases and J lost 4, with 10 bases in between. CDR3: CASSPADRYNEQFF. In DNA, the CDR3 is TGTGCCAGCTCACCCGCCGACAGATACAATGAGCAGTTCTTC.

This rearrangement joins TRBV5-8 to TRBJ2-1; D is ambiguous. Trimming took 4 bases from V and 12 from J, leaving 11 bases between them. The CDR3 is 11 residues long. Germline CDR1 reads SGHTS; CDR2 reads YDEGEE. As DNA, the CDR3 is TGTGCCAGCAGCGTAATAGGAAGGCAGTTCTTC. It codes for CASSVIGRQFF.

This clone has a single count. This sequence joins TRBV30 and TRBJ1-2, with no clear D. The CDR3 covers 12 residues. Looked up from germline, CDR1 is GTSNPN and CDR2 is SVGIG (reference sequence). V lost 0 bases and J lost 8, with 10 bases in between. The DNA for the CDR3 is TGTGCCTGGAGTGTGTCCCCGGAGGGCTACACCTTC. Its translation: CAWSVSPEGYTF.

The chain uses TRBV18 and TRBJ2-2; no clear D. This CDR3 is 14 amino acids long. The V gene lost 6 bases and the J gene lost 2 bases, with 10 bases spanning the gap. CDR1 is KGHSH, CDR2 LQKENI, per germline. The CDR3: CASSPDRNTGELFF. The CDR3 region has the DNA TGTGCCAGCTCCCCAGACCGAAACACCGGGGAGCTGTTTTTT.

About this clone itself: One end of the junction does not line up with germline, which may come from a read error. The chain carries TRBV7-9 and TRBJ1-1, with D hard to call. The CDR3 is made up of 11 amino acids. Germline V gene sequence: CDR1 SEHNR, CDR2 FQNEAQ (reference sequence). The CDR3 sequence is CPSSLGRTALF. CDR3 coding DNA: TGTCCCAGCAGCTTAGGTCGCACGGCTCTCTTT.

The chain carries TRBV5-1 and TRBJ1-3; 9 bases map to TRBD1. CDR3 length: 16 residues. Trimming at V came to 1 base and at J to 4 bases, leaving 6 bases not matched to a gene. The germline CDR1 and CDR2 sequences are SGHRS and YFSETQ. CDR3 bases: TGCGCCAGCAGCTTGCTACAGGGGGCGTCGGGAAACACCATATATTTT. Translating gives CASSLLQGASGNTIYF.

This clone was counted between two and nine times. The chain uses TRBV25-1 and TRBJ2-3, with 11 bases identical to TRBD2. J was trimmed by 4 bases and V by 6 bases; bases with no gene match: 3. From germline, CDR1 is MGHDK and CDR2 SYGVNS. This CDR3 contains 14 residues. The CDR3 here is CASSIAGGADTQYF. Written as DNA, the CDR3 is TGTGCCAGCAGCATAGCGGGAGGGGCAGATACGCAGTATTTT.

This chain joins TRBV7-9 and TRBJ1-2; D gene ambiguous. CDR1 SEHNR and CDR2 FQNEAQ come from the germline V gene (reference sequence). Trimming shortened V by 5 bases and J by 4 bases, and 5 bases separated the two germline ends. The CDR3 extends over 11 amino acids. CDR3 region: CASSQSYGYTF. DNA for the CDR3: TGTGCCAGCAGCCAAAGCTATGGCTACACCTTC.

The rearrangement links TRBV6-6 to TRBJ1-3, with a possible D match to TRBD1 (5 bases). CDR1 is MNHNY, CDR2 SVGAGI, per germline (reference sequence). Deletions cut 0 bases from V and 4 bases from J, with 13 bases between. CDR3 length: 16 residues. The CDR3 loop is CASSYSIARGGNTIYF. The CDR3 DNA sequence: TGTGCCAGCAGTTACTCGATCGCTAGGGGCGGAAACACCATATATTTT.

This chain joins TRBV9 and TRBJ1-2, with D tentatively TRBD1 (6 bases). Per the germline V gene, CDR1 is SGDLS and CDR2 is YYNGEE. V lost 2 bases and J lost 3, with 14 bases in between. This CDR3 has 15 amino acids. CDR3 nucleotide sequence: TGTGCCAGCAGCGTTACAGGGAAGAACGACTATGGCTACACCTTC. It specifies CASSVTGKNDYGYTF.

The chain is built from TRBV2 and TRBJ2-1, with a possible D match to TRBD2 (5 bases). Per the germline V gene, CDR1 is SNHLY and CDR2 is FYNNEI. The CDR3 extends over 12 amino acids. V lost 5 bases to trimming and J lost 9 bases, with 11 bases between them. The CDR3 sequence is CASSPQLGEQFF. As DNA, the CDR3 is TGTGCCAGCAGTCCGCAACTAGGTGAGCAGTTCTTC.